This T cell receptor beta chain was recovered during a study of early T cells in non-severe SARS-CoV-2 infection. Unique molecular identifier tags were affixed to discrete cDNA molecules. TCRdb used MiXCR to reprocess the 5' RACE reads, holding one entry per CDR3 protein. This table has under 50,000 distinct CDR3 sequences, 23% appearing once. This clonotype was seen a handful of times. Its antigen is undetermined. CDR3 length: 14 residues. Looked up from germline, CDR1 is KGHSH and CDR2 is LQKENI. V was pared by 3 bases and J by 2 bases, with 9 bases between. Notes on the study in general: Comparison of clonotypes with VDJdb favored anti-spike CD8 responses while missing private and CD4 specificities.

The genes are TRBV18 and TRBJ2-3; D unresolved. This sequence was found in an adult who was a healthcare worker with PCR-confirmed SARS-CoV-2 infection or an uninfected control (not recorded which). This sample comprised whole blood, obtained at baseline. CDR3 bases: TGTGCCAGCTCACCGGTAAGGGACACAGATACGCAGTATTTT. This encodes CASSPVRDTDTQYF. The variable domain in full, completed from reference TRBV18 and TRBJ2-3, reads NAGVMQNPRHLVRRRGQEARLRCSPMKGHSHVYWYRQLPEEGLKFMVYLQKENIIDESGMPKERFSAEFPKEGPSILRIQQVVRGDSAAYFCASSPVRDTDTQYFGPGTRLTVL.